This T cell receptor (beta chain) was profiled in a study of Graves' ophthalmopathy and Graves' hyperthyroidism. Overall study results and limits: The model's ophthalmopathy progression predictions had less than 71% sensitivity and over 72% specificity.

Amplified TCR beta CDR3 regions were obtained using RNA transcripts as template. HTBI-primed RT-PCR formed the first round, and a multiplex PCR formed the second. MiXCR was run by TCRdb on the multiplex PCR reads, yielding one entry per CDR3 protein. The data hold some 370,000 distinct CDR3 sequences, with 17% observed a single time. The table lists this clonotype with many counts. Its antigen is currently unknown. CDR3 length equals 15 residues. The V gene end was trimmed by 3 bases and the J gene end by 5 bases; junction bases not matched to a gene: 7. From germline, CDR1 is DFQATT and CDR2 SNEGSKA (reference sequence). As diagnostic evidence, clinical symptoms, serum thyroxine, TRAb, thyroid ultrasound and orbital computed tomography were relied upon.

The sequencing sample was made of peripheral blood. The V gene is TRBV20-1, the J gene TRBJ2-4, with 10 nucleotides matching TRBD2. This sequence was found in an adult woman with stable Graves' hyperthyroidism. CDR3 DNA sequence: TGCAGTGCTAGTCAGCGGGAGGGAGGGGAAAACATTCAGTACTTC. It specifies CSASQREGGENIQYF.